The 8 T cell receptor beta chains presented below share a single source sample, sequenced in a study of blood T cell repertoires in COVID-19. The data were produced by immunoSEQ multiplex PCR, yet TCRdb's version contains in-frame clones alone and is incomplete. Of 95,000 to 150,000 clones listed, 84% are singletons. The sequencing input was PBMCs or T cells enriched from blood (not recorded which). These receptors were taken from a woman aged 25 to 39 who had recovered from COVID-19.

The table lists this clone with a few counts. The rearrangement links TRBV2 to TRBJ2-7; a possible D gene is TRBD2 (6 bases). This CDR3 is built from 15 residues. Germline V gives CDR1 SNHLY, CDR2 FYNNEI. V lost 6 bases to trimming and J lost 0 bases, with 15 bases between them. The CDR3 is CASRGLWDSSYEQYF. In nucleotides, the CDR3 is TGTGCCAGCAGAGGTCTATGGGACTCCTCCTACGAGCAGTACTTC.

The V and J genes are TRBV7-8 and TRBJ2-5, with D perhaps matching TRBD2 (6 bases). V gave up 8 bases and J gave up 0 bases, with 10 bases separating them. The CDR3 runs to 13 residues. Germline lookup yields CDR1 SGHVS and CDR2 FQNEAQ. In DNA, the CDR3 is TGTGCCAGCGGGACTGTGAACCAAGAGACCCAGTACTTC. It codes for CASGTVNQETQYF.

V usage is TRBV28 and J usage is TRBJ1-4; 8 nucleotides line up with TRBD1. The CDR3 length is 15 residues. Germline CDR1 and CDR2: MDHEN and SYDVKM. The trim removed 6 bases at V and 5 bases at J, leaving 8 bases unmatched. CDR3 coding DNA: TGTGCCAGCAGAAATAGACAGGGGCGGAATGAAAAACTGTTTTTT. Its translation is CASRNRQGRNEKLFF.

This chain uses TRBV29-1 with TRBJ2-5; 7 bases match TRBD2. Germline CDR1 is SQVTM and CDR2 is ANQGSEA. This CDR3 is built from 14 residues. Germline trimming cut 6 bases from V and 7 bases from J; bases unmatched to any gene: 14. The CDR3 loop reads CSVTTSGTAGTQYF. CDR3 sequence (DNA): TGCAGCGTCACCACCAGCGGGACCGCCGGGACCCAGTACTTC.

This rearrangement joins TRBV28 to TRBJ2-3; the match to TRBD2 covers 8 bases. This CDR3 has 17 amino acids. V lost 3 bases and J lost 9; bases outside the gene matches: 17. Germline assignment: CDR1 MDHEN and CDR2 SYDVKM. CDR3 DNA: TGTGCCAGCAGTTTTAGTGGTCGGTGGCGGGGGGTAATAACGCAGTATTTT. This sequence encodes CASSFSGRWRGVITQYF.

The V and J genes are TRBV5-4 and TRBJ1-1; 8 positions agree with TRBD1. CDR1 and CDR2 (germline): SGHNT, YYREEE (reference sequence). This CDR3 is 15 amino acids long. Trimming removed 0 bases from V and 1 base from J; junction bases left unmatched: 2. The CDR3 bases are TGTGCCAGCAGCTTGGCAGGGACAGGGAACACTGAAGCTTTCTTT. This sequence encodes CASSLAGTGNTEAFF.

Here the CDR3 reads CASSKGLAASTDTQYF. CDR3 in DNA: TGTGCCAGCAGTAAAGGACTAGCGGCGAGCACAGATACGCAGTATTTT. This chain links TRBV28 with TRBJ2-3, with TRBD2 matching 10 bases. This CDR3 spans 16 amino acids. Unmatched junction bases numbered 5, after V lost 5 bases and J lost 0 bases. The germline V gene encodes CDR1 MDHEN and CDR2 SYDVKM.

This chain joins TRBV29-1 and TRBJ2-1, with 7 positions matching TRBD2. The CDR3 is 13 residues long. Losses at the gene ends were 5 bases for V and 4 bases for J; bases not matched to a gene: 5. From germline, CDR1 is SQVTM and CDR2 ANQGSEA. The CDR3 is CSVSPSGYNEQFF. The DNA for the CDR3 is TGCAGCGTTTCGCCTAGCGGATACAATGAGCAGTTCTTC.